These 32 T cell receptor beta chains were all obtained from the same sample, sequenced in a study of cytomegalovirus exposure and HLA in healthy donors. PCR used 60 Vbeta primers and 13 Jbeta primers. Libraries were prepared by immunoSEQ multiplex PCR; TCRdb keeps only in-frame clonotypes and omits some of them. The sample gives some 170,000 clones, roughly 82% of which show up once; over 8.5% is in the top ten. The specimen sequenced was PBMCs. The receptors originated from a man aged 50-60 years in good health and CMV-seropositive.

CDR3 amino acids: CASAVYFTGELFF. The CDR3 DNA follows: TGTGCCAGCGCGGTCTACTTCACCGGGGAGCTGTTTTTT. The V and J genes are TRBV27 and TRBJ2-2; no clear D gene. The V and J ends lost 8 bases and 4 bases respectively, with 11 bases between them. The CDR3 runs to 13 residues. Germline V CDR1 and CDR2: MNHEY, SMNVEV (reference sequence).

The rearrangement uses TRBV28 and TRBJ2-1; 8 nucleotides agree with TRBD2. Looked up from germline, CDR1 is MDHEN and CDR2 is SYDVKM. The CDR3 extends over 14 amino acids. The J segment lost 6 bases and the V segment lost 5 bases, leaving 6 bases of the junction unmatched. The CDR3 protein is CASSPPRGGNEQFF. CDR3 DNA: TGTGCCAGCAGTCCGCCTCGGGGGGGCAATGAGCAGTTCTTC.

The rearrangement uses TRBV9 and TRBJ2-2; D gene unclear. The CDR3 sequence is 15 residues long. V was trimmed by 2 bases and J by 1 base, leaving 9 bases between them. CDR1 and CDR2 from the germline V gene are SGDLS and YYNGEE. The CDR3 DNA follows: TGTGCCAGCAGCGTCGCCAACTTGAACACCGGGGAGCTGTTTTTT. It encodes CASSVANLNTGELFF.

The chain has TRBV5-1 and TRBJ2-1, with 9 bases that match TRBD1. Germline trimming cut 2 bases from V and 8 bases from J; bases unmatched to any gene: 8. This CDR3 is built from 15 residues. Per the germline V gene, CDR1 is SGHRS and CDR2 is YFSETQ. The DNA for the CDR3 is TGCGCCAGCAGCTTAACCGGGACAGGGAGGCATGAGCAGTTCTTC. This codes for CASSLTGTGRHEQFF.

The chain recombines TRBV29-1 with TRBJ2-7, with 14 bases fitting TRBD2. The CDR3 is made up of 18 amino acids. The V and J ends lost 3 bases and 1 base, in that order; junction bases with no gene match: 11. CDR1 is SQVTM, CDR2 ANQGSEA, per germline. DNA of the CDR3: TGCAGCGTTGAGGACCGTTGGGGACTAGCGGGAGAGTCCTACGAGCAGTACTTC. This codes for CSVEDRWGLAGESYEQYF.

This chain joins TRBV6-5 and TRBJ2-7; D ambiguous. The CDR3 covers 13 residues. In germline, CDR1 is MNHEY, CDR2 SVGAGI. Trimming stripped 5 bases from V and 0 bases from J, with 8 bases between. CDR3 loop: CASSPPSSYEQYF. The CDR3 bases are TGTGCCAGCAGTCCACCGAGCTCCTACGAGCAGTACTTC.

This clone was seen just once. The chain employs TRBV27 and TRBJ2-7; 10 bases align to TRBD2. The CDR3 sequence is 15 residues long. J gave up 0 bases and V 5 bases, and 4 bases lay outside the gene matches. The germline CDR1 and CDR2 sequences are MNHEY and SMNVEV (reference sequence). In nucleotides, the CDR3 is TGTGCCAGCAGTCGGACTAGCGGTCTCTCCTACGAGCAGTACTTC. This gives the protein CASSRTSGLSYEQYF.

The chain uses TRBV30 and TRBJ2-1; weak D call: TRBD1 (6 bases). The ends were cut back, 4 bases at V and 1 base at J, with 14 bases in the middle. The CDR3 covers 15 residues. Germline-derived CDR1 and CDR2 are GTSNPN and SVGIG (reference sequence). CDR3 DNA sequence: TGTGCCTGGACGCCCGGGACACAATCCTACAATGAGCAGTTCTTC. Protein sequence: CAWTPGTQSYNEQFF. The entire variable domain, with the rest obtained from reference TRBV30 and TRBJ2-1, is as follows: SQTIHQWPATLVQPVGSPLSLECTVEGTSNPNLYWYRQAAGRGLQLLFYSVGIGQISSEVPQNLSASRPQDRQFILSSKKLLLSDSGFYLCAWTPGTQSYNEQFFGPGTRLTVL.

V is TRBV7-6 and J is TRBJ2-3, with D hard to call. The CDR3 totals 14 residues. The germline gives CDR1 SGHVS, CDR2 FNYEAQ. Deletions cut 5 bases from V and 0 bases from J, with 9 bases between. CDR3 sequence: CASSPQSSTDTQYF. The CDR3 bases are TGTGCCAGCAGCCCACAAAGTAGCACAGATACGCAGTATTTT.

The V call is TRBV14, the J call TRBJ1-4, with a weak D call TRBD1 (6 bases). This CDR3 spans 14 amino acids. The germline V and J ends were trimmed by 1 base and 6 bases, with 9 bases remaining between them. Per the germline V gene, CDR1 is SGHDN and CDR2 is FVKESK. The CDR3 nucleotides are TGTGCCAGCAGCCAAGGCCCAGGGGATGAAAAACTGTTTTTT. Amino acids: CASSQGPGDEKLFF. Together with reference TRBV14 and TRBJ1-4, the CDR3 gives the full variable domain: EAGVTQFPSHSVIEKGQTVTLRCDPISGHDNLYWYRRVMGKEIKFLLHFVKESKQDESGMPNNRFLAERTGGTYSTLKVQPAELEDSGVYFCASSQGPGDEKLFFGSGTQLSVL.

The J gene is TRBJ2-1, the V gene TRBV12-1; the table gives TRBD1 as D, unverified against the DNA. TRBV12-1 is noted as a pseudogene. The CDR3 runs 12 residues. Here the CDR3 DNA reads TGTGCCAGCAGGTCGCAAGCCAGGGAGCAGTTCTTC. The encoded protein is CASRSQAREQFF.

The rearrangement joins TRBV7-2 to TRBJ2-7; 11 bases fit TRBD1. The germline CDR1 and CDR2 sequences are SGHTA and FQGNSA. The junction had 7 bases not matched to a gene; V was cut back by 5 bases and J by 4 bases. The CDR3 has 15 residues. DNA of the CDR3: TGTGCCAGCAGCAACCGGGACAGGGGGTTGTACGAGCAGTACTTC. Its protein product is CASSNRDRGLYEQYF.

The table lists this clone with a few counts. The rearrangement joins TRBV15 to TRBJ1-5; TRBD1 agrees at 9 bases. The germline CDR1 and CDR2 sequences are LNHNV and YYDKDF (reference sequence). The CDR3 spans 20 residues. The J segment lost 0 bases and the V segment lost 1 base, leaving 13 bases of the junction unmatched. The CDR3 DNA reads TGTGCCACCAGCAGAGTGGGACAGGGAGAAGGTTTGGGTAGCAATCAGCCCCAGCATTTT. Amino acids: CATSRVGQGEGLGSNQPQHF.

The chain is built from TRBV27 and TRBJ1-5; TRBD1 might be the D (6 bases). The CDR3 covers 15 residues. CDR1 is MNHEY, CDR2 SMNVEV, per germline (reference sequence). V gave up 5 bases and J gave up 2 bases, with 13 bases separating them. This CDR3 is CASSAGGFGNQPQHF. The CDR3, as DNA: TGTGCCAGCAGTGCTGGGGGCTTCGGCAATCAGCCCCAGCATTTT.

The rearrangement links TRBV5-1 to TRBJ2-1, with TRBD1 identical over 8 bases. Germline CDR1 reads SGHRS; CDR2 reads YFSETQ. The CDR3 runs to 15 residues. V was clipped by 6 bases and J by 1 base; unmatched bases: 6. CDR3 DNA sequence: TGCGCCAGCATAAAAGGACAGGGATCCTACAATGAGCAGTTCTTC. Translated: CASIKGQGSYNEQFF.

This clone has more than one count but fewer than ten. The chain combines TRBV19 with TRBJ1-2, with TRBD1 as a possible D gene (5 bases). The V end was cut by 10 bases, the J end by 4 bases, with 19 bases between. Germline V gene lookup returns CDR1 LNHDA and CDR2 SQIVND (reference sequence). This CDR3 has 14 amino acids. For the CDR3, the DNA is TGTGCCATTTCAACTCCGGGACTGACCTATGGCTACACCTTC. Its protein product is CAISTPGLTYGYTF.

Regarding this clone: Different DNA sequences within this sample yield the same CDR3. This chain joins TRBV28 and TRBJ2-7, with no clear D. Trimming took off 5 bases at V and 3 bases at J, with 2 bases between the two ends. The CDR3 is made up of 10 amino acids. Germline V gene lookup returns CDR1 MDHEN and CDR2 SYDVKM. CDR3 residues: CASSRYEQYF. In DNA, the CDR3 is TGTGCCAGCAGTCGCTACGAGCAGTACTTC.

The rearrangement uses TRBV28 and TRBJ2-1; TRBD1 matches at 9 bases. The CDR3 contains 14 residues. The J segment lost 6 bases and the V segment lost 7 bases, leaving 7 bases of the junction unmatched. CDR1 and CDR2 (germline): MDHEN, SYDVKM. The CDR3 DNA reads TGTGCCAGCACCCCCGGGACAGGGCGCAATGAGCAGTTCTTC. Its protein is CASTPGTGRNEQFF.

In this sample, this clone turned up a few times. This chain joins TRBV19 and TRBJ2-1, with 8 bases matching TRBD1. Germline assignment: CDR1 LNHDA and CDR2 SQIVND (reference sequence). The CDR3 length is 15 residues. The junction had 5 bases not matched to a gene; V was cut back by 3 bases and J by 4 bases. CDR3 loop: CASSIEDREYNEQFF. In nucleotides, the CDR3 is TGTGCCAGTAGTATCGAGGACAGGGAATACAATGAGCAGTTCTTC.

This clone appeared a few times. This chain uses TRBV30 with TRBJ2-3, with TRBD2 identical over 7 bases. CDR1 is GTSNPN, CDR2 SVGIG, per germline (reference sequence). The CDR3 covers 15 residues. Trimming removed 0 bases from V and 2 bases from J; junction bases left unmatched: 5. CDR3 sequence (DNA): TGTGCCTGGAGTGTGGGAGGGGATTACACAGATACGCAGTATTTT. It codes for CAWSVGGDYTDTQYF.

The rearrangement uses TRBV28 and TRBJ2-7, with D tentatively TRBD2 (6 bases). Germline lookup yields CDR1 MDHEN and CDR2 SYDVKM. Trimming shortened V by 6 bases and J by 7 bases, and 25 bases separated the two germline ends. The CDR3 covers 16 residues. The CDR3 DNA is TGTGCCAGCAGCACTTACGGGGGATATGACGCCGGGGAGCAGTACTTC. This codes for CASSTYGGYDAGEQYF.

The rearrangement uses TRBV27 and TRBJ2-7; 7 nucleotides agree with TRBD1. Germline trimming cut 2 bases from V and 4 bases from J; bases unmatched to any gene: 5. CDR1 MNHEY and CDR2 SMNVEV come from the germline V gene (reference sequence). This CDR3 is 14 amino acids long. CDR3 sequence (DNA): TGTGCCAGCAGTTTACAGGGGGTCTTGTACGAGCAGTACTTC. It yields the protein CASSLQGVLYEQYF.

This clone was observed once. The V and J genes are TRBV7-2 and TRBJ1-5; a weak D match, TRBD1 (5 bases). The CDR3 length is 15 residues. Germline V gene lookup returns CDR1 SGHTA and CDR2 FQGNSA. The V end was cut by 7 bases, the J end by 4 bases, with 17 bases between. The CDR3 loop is CASTYSGLRNQPQHF. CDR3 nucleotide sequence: TGTGCCAGCACCTATTCGGGACTCAGAAATCAGCCCCAGCATTTT.

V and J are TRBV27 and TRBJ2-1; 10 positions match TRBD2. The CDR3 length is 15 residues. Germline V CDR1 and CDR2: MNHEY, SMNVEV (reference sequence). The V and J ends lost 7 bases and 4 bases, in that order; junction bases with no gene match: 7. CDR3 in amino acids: CASMEASGRYNEQFF. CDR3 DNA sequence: TGTGCCAGCATGGAGGCTAGCGGGAGATACAATGAGCAGTTCTTC.

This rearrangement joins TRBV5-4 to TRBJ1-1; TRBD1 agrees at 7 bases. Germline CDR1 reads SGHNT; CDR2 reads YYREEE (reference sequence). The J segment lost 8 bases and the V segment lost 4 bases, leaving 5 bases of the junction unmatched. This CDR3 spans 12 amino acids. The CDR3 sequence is CASSIATGEAFF. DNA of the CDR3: TGTGCCAGCAGCATAGCGACAGGGGAAGCTTTCTTT.

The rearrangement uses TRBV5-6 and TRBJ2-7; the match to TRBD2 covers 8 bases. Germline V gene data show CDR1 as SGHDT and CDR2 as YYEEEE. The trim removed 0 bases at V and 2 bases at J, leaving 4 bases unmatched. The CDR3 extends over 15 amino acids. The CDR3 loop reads CASSLVAGTTYEQYF. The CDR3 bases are TGTGCCAGCAGCTTGGTAGCGGGGACTACCTACGAGCAGTACTTC.

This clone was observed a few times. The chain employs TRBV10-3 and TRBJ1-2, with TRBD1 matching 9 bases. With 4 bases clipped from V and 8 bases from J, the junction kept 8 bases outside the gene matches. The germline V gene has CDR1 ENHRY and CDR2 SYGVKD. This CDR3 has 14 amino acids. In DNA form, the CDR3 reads TGTGCCATCAGTGGCGAGGACAGGGGTCGCGGCTACACCTTC. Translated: CAISGEDRGRGYTF.

CDR3 loop: CASSGGGTSGSGTQYF. The CDR3 region has the DNA TGTGCCAGCAGCGGAGGGGGGACTAGCGGCTCGGGGACCCAGTACTTC. The V gene is TRBV7-9, the J gene TRBJ2-5, with 11 positions matching TRBD2. The CDR3 runs to 16 residues. Unmatched junction bases numbered 12, after V lost 5 bases and J lost 7 bases. CDR1 SEHNR and CDR2 FQNEAQ come from the germline V gene (reference sequence).

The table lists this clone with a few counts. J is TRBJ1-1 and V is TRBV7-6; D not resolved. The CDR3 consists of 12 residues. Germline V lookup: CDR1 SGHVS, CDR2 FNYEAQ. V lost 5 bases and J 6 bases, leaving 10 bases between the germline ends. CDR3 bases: TGTGCCAGCAGCCAGAGGGTCCCTGAAGCTTTCTTT. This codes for CASSQRVPEAFF.

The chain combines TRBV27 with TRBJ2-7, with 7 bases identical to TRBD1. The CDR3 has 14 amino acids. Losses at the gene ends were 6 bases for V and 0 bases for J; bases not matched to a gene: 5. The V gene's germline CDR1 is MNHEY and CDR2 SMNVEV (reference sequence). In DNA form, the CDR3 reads TGTGCCAGCAGCGACTACAGGGGCTCCTACGAGCAGTACTTC. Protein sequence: CASSDYRGSYEQYF.

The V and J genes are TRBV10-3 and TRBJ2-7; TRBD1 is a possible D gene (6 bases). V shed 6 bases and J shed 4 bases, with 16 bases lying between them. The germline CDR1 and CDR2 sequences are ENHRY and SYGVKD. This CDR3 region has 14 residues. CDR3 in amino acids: CAISQGIGGYEQYF. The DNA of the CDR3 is TGTGCCATCAGCCAGGGGATTGGAGGTTACGAGCAGTACTTC.

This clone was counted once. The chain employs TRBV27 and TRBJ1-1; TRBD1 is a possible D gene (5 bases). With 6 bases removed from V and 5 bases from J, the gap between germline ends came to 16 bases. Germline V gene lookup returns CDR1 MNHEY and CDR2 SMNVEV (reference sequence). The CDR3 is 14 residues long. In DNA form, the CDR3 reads TGTGCCAGCAGCGGGAGGGGTAGCGGGACTGAAGCTTTCTTT. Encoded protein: CASSGRGSGTEAFF.